Listed here are 18 T cell receptor beta chains from one sample, sequenced in a study of monozygotic twins with inflammatory bowel disease. TCRdb derives one entry per CDR3 protein from the 5' RACE reads, leaving out DNA. Its clone listing holds a few hundred thousand distinct CDR3 sequences. What was sequenced was blood. Source of these receptors: a human donor with ulcerative colitis or Crohn's disease, or a healthy co-twin of an affected twin (not recorded which).

The chain employs TRBV7-9 and TRBJ2-1; TCRdb gives TRBD1 as the D gene, but with no DNA this cannot be confirmed. Germline V CDR1 and CDR2: SEHNR, FQNEAQ (reference sequence). There are 14 residues in the CDR3. This CDR3 reads CASSPPPKYNEQFF.

The V and J genes are TRBV20-1 and TRBJ2-5; checking the TCRdb D call of TRBD1 is not possible without DNA. CDR1 DFQATT and CDR2 SNEGSKA come from the germline V gene (reference sequence). The CDR3 spans 15 residues. CDR3 amino acids: CSARVTGFSQETQYF.

The J gene is TRBJ2-7, the V gene TRBV3-1. This CDR3 has 15 residues. Per the germline V gene, CDR1 is LGHDT and CDR2 is YNNKEL (reference sequence). The CDR3 is CASSQGGLLSYEQYF.

The chain links TRBV29-1 to TRBJ1-6. The CDR3 has 13 residues. The germline CDR1 and CDR2 sequences are SQVTM and ANQGSEA. CDR3 loop: CSVGYSYNSPLHF.

CDR3 residues: CASTQRNYNEQFF. The J gene is TRBJ2-1, the V gene TRBV12-3 or TRBV12-4. The CDR3 has 13 amino acids.

The chain uses TRBV20-1 and TRBJ1-2. CDR1 is DFQATT and CDR2 is SNEGSKA in the germline V gene (reference sequence). This CDR3 region has 12 residues. This CDR3 is CSARDPDYGYTF.

The chain has TRBV7-9 and TRBJ1-4; TCRdb outputs TRBD1, but without DNA this stays unchecked. Germline values: CDR1 SEHNR, CDR2 FQNEAQ (reference sequence). CDR3 length equals 15 residues. The CDR3 sequence is CASSAGAPANEKLFF.

The chain is built from TRBV4-1 and TRBJ1-2. The germline V gene encodes CDR1 MGHRA and CDR2 YSYEKL. The CDR3 contains 14 residues. The chain's CDR3 is CASSQDGRYYGYTF.

The V gene is TRBV3-1, the J gene TRBJ1-2. The V gene's germline CDR1 is LGHDT and CDR2 YNNKEL (reference sequence). The CDR3 extends over 14 amino acids. The CDR3: CASSQQNANYGYTF. Together with reference TRBV3-1 and TRBJ1-2, the CDR3 gives the full variable domain: DTAVSQTPKYLVTQMGNDKSIKCEQNLGHDTMYWYKQDSKKFLKIMFSYNNKELIINETVPNRFSPKSPDKAHLNLHINSLELGDSAVYFCASSQQNANYGYTFGSGTRLTVV.

CDR3 sequence reads: CASSRTGGQHEQYF. The V call is TRBV12-3 or TRBV12-4, the J call TRBJ2-7; TCRdb's D gene call, TRBD1, goes unchecked for lack of DNA. The length of the CDR3 is 14 residues.

The chain has TRBV6-1 and TRBJ1-5; TCRdb indicates TRBD1, and absent DNA this call remains unverified. This CDR3 contains 15 residues. Per the germline V gene, CDR1 is MNHNS and CDR2 is SASEGT. The CDR3 spells CACRRGTYSNQPQHF.

This chain joins TRBV4-2 and TRBJ2-3. The CDR3 totals 12 residues. Germline assignment: CDR1 LGHNA and CDR2 YNFKEQ. This CDR3 reads CASSHTTDTQYF.

This chain links TRBV18 with TRBJ2-3; TCRdb returns TRBD1, unconfirmable since there is no DNA. Germline V gives CDR1 KGHSH, CDR2 LQKENI. The CDR3 spans 13 residues. This chain's CDR3 is CASSRDRRDTQYF.

The chain carries TRBV27 and TRBJ2-7; TCRdb lists TRBD1, though no DNA is available to test this call. The CDR3 covers 18 residues. The germline gives CDR1 MNHEY, CDR2 SMNVEV (reference sequence). CDR3 residues: CANLNLDPGAGGDYEQYF.

The chain recombines TRBV10-3 with TRBJ2-2; the D call of TRBD2 rests on TCRdb alone, since no DNA is present to check it. From germline, CDR1 is ENHRY and CDR2 SYGVKD. This CDR3 is built from 15 residues. CDR3 region: CAIRGTSGANGELFF.

This chain connects TRBV7-2 to TRBJ2-5; TCRdb designates TRBD1, a call that cannot be tested without DNA. The CDR3 length is 16 residues. Germline values: CDR1 SGHTA, CDR2 FQGNSA. CDR3 sequence reads: CASSFSPRTAQETQYF.

J is TRBJ1-2 and V is TRBV11-1; TCRdb's D gene call, TRBD1, goes unchecked for lack of DNA. CDR1 SGHAT and CDR2 FQDESV come from the germline V gene (reference sequence). This CDR3 has 15 amino acids. CDR3 in amino acids: CASSSPGTGDYGYTF.

This chain links TRBV5-6 with TRBJ2-7; TCRdb indicates TRBD2, and absent DNA this call remains unverified. The CDR3 consists of 17 residues. The germline V gene encodes CDR1 SGHDT and CDR2 YYEEEE. The CDR3 sequence: CASSSAYSGTTEYEQYF.